This is a list of T cell receptor beta chains from one sample in a study of OX40 agonist ivuxolimab in advanced cancers. Sequencing used immunoSEQ multiplex PCR; TCRdb keeps in-frame clones, though not all of them. The table shows some 8,300 clones, with about 69% occurring only once. The sequencing here drew on CD4+ or CD8+ T cells sorted from blood, taken in a trial of the OX40 agonist ivuxolimab. All receptors come from an adult with an advanced solid tumor such as melanoma, head and neck, liver or kidney cancer. The CDR3 runs from the conserved cysteine through the conserved F or W. A D gene is named only where the DNA matches it firmly. Rows may omit the clone size; those that give it use once, few, many or a size class.

size,V,J,D,CDR3,DNA
NA,TRBV27,TRBJ2-5,TRBD2,CASSLSSGGAEETQYF,TGTGCCAGCAGTTTAAGTAGCGGGGGGGCCGAAGAGACCCAGTACTTC
few,TRBV5-1,TRBJ1-2,TRBD1,CASSWDRGYTF,TGCGCCAGCAGCTGGGACAGGGGCTACACCTTC
NA,TRBV6-4,TRBJ2-1,NA,CASSLGSNEQFF,TGTGCCAGCAGCTTAGGCTCCAATGAGCAGTTCTTC
NA,TRBV9,TRBJ2-5,NA,CASSPRGIQETQYF,TGTGCCAGCAGCCCCCGAGGGATCCAAGAGACCCAGTACTTC
NA,TRBV7-9,TRBJ2-5,NA,CASSSPLVVGGQETQYF,TGTGCCAGCAGCTCCCCTTTAGTAGTTGGGGGCCAAGAGACCCAGTACTTC
NA,TRBV13,TRBJ2-1,TRBD2,CASSLLAGAKNEQFF,TGTGCCAGCAGCTTACTAGCGGGGGCCAAAAATGAGCAGTTCTTC
once,TRBV5-6,TRBJ2-7,NA,CASSQDEGTSYEQYF,TGTGCCAGCAGCCAAGACGAGGGAACCTCCTACGAGCAGTACTTC
few,TRBV5-6,TRBJ2-7,TRBD1,CASSLVTGGREQYF,TGTGCCAGCAGCTTGGTAACAGGGGGGAGGGAGCAGTACTTC
NA,TRBV15,TRBJ1-2,NA,CATSRRGVYTF,TGTGCCACCAGTAGAAGGGGGGTCTACACCTTC
once,TRBV14,TRBJ2-7,TRBD1,CASSHRNRGPVYEQYF,TGTGCCAGCAGCCATCGAAACAGGGGGCCAGTCTACGAGCAGTACTTC
medium-sized,TRBV5-8,TRBJ1-6,NA,CASTTWLGQKNSPLHF,TGTGCCAGCACCACATGGCTTGGACAGAAAAATTCACCCCTCCACTTT
NA,TRBV7-8,TRBJ2-4,TRBD2,CASSSTPRTSGGPGAKNIQYF,TGTGCCAGCAGCTCAACCCCCCGAACTAGCGGGGGCCCTGGGGCCAAAAACATTCAGTACTTC
NA,TRBV7-6,TRBJ2-7,TRBD1,CASSLGWGTGEYYEQYF,TGTGCCAGCAGCTTAGGGTGGGGAACAGGGGAATACTACGAGCAGTACTTC
once,TRBV7-9,TRBJ1-2,NA,CASSLGRFDGGRVGYTF,TGTGCCAGCAGCTTAGGCCGGTTCGACGGGGGCAGGGTTGGCTACACCTTC
once,TRBV9,TRBJ2-1,TRBD1,CASSTRTGRDYEQFF,TGTGCCAGCAGCACAAGGACAGGGAGAGATTATGAGCAGTTCTTC
NA,TRBV6-5,TRBJ2-2,NA,CASSVQGGTGELFF,TGTGCCAGCAGTGTCCAGGGGGGCACCGGGGAGCTGTTTTTT
few,TRBV15,TRBJ1-5,NA,CATSRGAADQPQHF,TGTGCCACCAGCAGAGGTGCGGCCGATCAGCCCCAGCATTTT
medium-sized,TRBV5-5,TRBJ2-7,TRBD1,CASRPWDSSYEQYF,TGTGCCAGCAGACCCTGGGACAGCTCCTACGAGCAGTACTTC
NA,TRBV15,TRBJ2-7,NA,CATSRDRQGYEQYF,TGTGCCACCAGCAGAGATCGTCAGGGCTACGAGCAGTACTTC
NA,TRBV29-1,TRBJ2-2,NA,CSVKGGPSDTGELFF,TGCAGCGTGAAAGGTGGTCCCTCGGACACCGGGGAGCTGTTTTTT
NA,TRBV4-3,TRBJ1-6,NA,CASSPSAGQGSYNSPLHF,TGCGCCAGCAGCCCCTCGGCGGGGCAGGGCTCCTATAATTCACCCCTCCACTTT
NA,TRBV2,TRBJ1-2,NA,CASEVGANYGYTF,TGTGCCAGCGAGGTGGGGGCTAACTATGGCTACACCTTC
once,TRBV19,TRBJ1-1,NA,CASSLYRNTEAFF,TGTGCCAGTAGTCTTTACAGGAACACTGAAGCTTTCTTT
NA,TRBV7-9,TRBJ1-1,NA,CASSLNQNTEAFF,TGTGCCAGCAGCTTGAATCAGAACACTGAAGCTTTCTTT
NA,TRBV9,TRBJ2-1,NA,CASSVSGGGRSYNEQFF,TGTGCCAGCAGCGTATCGGGTGGGGGCCGTTCCTACAATGAGCAGTTCTTC
NA,TRBV11-3,TRBJ1-1,NA,CASSYHQNTEAFF,TGTGCCAGCAGCTACCACCAGAACACTGAAGCTTTCTTT
NA,TRBV9,TRBJ2-7,TRBD1,CASSHGTGVYEQYF,TGTGCCAGCAGCCACGGGACAGGGGTTTACGAGCAGTACTTC
once,TRBV7-3,TRBJ2-1,NA,CASSLSGNNEQFF,TGTGCCAGCAGCTTAAGTGGAAACAATGAGCAGTTCTTC
NA,TRBV6-5,TRBJ2-7,TRBD2,CASSYSISGTYEQYF,TGTGCCAGCAGTTACTCGATTAGCGGGACCTACGAGCAGTACTTC
NA,TRBV2,TRBJ2-5,TRBD2,CASSEWLAGSQETQYF,TGTGCCAGCAGTGAATGGCTAGCGGGAAGCCAAGAGACCCAGTACTTC
NA,TRBV7-9,TRBJ2-5,TRBD2,CASSFRRGGQETQYF,TGTGCCAGCAGCTTTAGGCGGGGGGGCCAAGAGACCCAGTACTTC
NA,TRBV27,TRBJ1-2,NA,CASSPQQGSNYGYTF,TGTGCCAGCAGTCCCCAACAGGGAAGTAACTATGGCTACACCTTC
NA,TRBV10-1,TRBJ1-2,NA,CASSESGLGGYTF,TGCGCCAGCAGTGAGTCTGGGCTGGGAGGCTACACCTTC
NA,TRBV9,TRBJ2-3,TRBD2,CASSVVAGVADTQYF,TGTGCCAGCAGCGTAGTAGCGGGGGTGGCAGATACGCAGTATTTT
NA,TRBV11-3,TRBJ2-3,NA,CASSPGLADTTDTQYF,TGTGCCAGCAGCCCGGGTCTAGCCGACACCACAGATACGCAGTATTTT
NA,TRBV5-1,TRBJ2-3,NA,CASRTNTDTQYF,TGCGCCAGCAGAACTAACACAGATACGCAGTATTTT
NA,TRBV27,TRBJ2-3,NA,CASSRGLRADTQYF,TGTGCCAGCAGCAGGGGACTGCGGGCAGATACGCAGTATTTT
once,TRBV5-5,TRBJ2-7,NA,CASSLAGIVSYEQYF,TGTGCCAGCAGCTTGGCAGGGATAGTGTCCTACGAGCAGTACTTC
NA,TRBV13,TRBJ2-7,NA,CASSEGRKYEQYF,TGTGCCAGCAGTGAAGGCAGAAAATACGAGCAGTACTTC
NA,TRBV10-3,TRBJ2-2,NA,CAISESEYGELFF,TGTGCCATCAGTGAGTCGGAGTACGGGGAGCTGTTTTTT
NA,TRBV5-4,TRBJ1-5,NA,CASSLGTQPQHF,TGTGCCAGCAGCTTGGGTACGCAGCCCCAGCATTTT
NA,TRBV9,TRBJ2-7,TRBD1,CASSPTGGSSYEQYF,TGTGCCAGCAGCCCAACAGGGGGGAGCTCCTACGAGCAGTACTTC
once,TRBV9,TRBJ1-1,NA,CASNLQGGTEAFF,TGTGCCAGCAACCTACAGGGAGGCACTGAAGCTTTCTTT
NA,TRBV27,TRBJ1-2,TRBD1,CASSPNPPGQAYGYTF,TGTGCCAGCAGTCCCAATCCCCCGGGACAGGCATATGGCTACACCTTC
NA,TRBV9,TRBJ2-2,NA,CASSLEVGELFF,TGTGCCAGCAGCCTAGAGGTCGGGGAGCTGTTTTTT
NA,TRBV5-4,TRBJ1-2,TRBD1,CASSQDQGTAYRYGYTF,TGCGCCAGCAGCCAAGATCAGGGGACAGCCTATCGCTATGGCTACACCTTC
few,TRBV6-5,TRBJ1-1,NA,CASSYGARTFF,TGTGCCAGCAGTTACGGGGCACGGACTTTCTTT